This TCR beta chain emerged from a study of a mutant IDH1 vaccine in newly diagnosed glioma. Study overall: Previous care, which was radiotherapy, temozolomide, or both, most often involved both.

CDR1 and CDR2 (germline): SGHNT, YYREEE (reference sequence). With 4 bases removed from V and 5 bases from J, the gap between germline ends came to 16 bases. The CDR3 loop spans 15 amino acids. This clone was observed a single time. As yet, its antigen is unknown. The time point is: week 11, during vaccination. The investigators gave 300 ug of mutant IDH1 20-mer peptide in each vaccine dose, together with topical imiquimod. Clones were sequenced by immunoSEQ multiplex PCR, and TCRdb holds only the in-frame ones, with some missing. This sample has roughly 120,000 clones, with around four fifths found just once.

The chain has TRBV5-4 and TRBJ2-1, with a weak D call TRBD1 (7 bases). The source was PBMCs, collected from a glioma patient whose treatment included an IDH1 peptide vaccine. The TCR sequence derives from a middle-aged man with glioma. In DNA form, the CDR3 reads TGTGCCAGCAGCCCCGGAGGGGGCTTGGACAATGAGCAGTTCTTC. Translated, it gives CASSPGGGLDNEQFF.